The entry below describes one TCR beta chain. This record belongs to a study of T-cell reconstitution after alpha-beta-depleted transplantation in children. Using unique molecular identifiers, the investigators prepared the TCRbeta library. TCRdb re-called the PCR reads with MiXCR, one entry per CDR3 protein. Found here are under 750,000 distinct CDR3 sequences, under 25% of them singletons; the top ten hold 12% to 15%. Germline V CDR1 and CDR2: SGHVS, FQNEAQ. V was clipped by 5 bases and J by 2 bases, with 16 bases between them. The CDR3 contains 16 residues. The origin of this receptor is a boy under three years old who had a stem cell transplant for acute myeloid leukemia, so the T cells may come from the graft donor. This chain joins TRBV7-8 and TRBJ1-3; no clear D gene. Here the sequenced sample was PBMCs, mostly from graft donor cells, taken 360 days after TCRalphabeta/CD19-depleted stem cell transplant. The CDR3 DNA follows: TGTGCCAGCAGCCCCCCCCCCGGAGGGCCTGGAAACACCATATATTTT. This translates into CASSPPPGGPGNTIYF.